This TCR beta chain was sequenced for a study of CD8+ T cells in alopecia areata. RNA extraction and reverse transcription yielded cDNA as sequencing template. Some clones are missing from TCRdb's copy, which holds only in-frame ones; the method was immunoSEQ multiplex PCR. The sample shows approximately 65,000 clones, 40% to 50% of them seen only once. CDR1 and CDR2 from the germline V gene are SGDLS and YYNGEE. This CDR3 has 15 residues. V lost 3 bases to trimming and J lost 0 bases, with 9 bases between them. The sequence was obtained from a human donor with alopecia areata. The gene calls are TRBV9 and TRBJ2-2, with a tentative D call TRBD2 (5 bases). Sequences were derived from CD8+ T cells sorted from blood, sampled at week 0. As DNA, the CDR3 is TGTGCCAGCAGCGACGACTACTCGAACACCGGGGAGCTGTTTTTT. Amino acid sequence: CASSDDYSNTGELFF. Filled out from reference TRBV9 and TRBJ2-2, the complete variable domain reads DSGVTQTPKHLITATGQRVTLRCSPRSGDLSVYWYQQSLDQGLQFLIQYYNGEERAKGNILERFSAQQFPDLHSELNLSSLELGDSALYFCASSDDYSNTGELFFGEGSRLTVL.